These 9 T cell receptor beta chains were all obtained from the same sample, sequenced in a study of human T cells and chemical hapten exposure. Time point defined: pre-sensitization, week 0. Specified treatment: therapeutic diphenylcyclopropenone sensitization with weekly scalp DPC. TCRdb re-called the RACE reads with MiXCR, one entry per CDR3 protein. Of 250,000 to 300,000 distinct CDR3 sequences in the sample, roughly 7.7% were seen once. Specimen: whole blood, collected in connection with sensitization to the hapten diphenylcyclopropenone (DPC). These TCRs come from a man between 18 and 29 years old with alopecia areata. Some clones in this sample may be carry-over from other donors' samples.

There are many counts of this clonotype. This chain joins TRBV7-2 and TRBJ2-5; TRBD1 aligns across 9 bases. The CDR3 is 16 residues long. The germline V gene encodes CDR1 SGHTA and CDR2 FQGNSA. J gave up 4 bases and V 6 bases, and 12 bases lay outside the gene matches. The CDR3 bases are TGTGCCAGCAGTACTGAGAACAGGGGGCATCGAGAGACCCAGTACTTC. As protein: CASSTENRGHRETQYF.

Only a few counts were recorded for this clonotype. The genes are TRBV7-2 and TRBJ2-3; 8 nucleotides agree with TRBD2. V shed 3 bases, J shed 1 base, and the junction held 3 bases outside the gene matches. The CDR3 totals 15 residues. Germline loops: CDR1 SGHTA, CDR2 FQGNSA. This CDR3 reads CASSFSRGGTDTQYF. In nucleotides, the CDR3 is TGTGCCAGCAGCTTTTCGCGGGGGGGCACAGATACGCAGTATTTT. Together with reference TRBV7-2 and TRBJ2-3, the CDR3 gives the full variable domain: GAGVSQSPSNKVTEKGKDVELRCDPISGHTALYWYRQSLGQGLEFLIYFQGNSAPDKSGLPSDRFSAERTGGSVSTLTIQRTQQEDSAVYLCASSFSRGGTDTQYFGPGTRLTVL.

This clonotype has a count of ten or more. V gene TRBV20-1 combines with J gene TRBJ1-4; maybe TRBD1 (6 bases). The CDR3 has 14 residues. V was cut by 0 bases and J by 8 bases, with 13 bases left in between. Germline CDR1 reads DFQATT; CDR2 reads SNEGSKA (reference sequence). The CDR3 bases are TGCAGTGCTAGAGAGCCGGGGGGCGAGGAAAAACTGTTTTTT. This encodes CSAREPGGEEKLFF.

The chain's CDR3 is CASSLEGTGVQTQYF. For the CDR3, the DNA is TGTGCCAGCAGCTTAGAGGGGACGGGGGTACAGACCCAGTACTTC. The gene calls are TRBV7-2 and TRBJ2-5, with D possibly TRBD2 on 6 matching bases. This CDR3 is 15 amino acids long. Germline lookup yields CDR1 SGHTA and CDR2 FQGNSA. The ends were cut back, 1 base at V and 6 bases at J, with 15 bases in the middle.

The rearrangement links TRBV27 to TRBJ1-5; 8 nucleotides align to TRBD1. Germline-derived CDR1 and CDR2 are MNHEY and SMNVEV (reference sequence). V shed 3 bases and J 1 base; nucleotides not matched to a gene: 5. The CDR3 has 16 amino acids. The CDR3 loop is CASSLGTGVSNQPQHF. In DNA form, the CDR3 reads TGTGCCAGCAGTTTGGGGACAGGAGTCAGCAATCAGCCCCAGCATTTT.

The V gene is TRBV2, the J gene TRBJ2-4, with 11 positions matching TRBD1. V was clipped by 4 bases and J by 5 bases; unmatched bases: 4. The germline V gene encodes CDR1 SNHLY and CDR2 FYNNEI. CDR3 size: 15 residues. DNA for the CDR3: TGTGCCAGCAGTGCCCGGACAGGGGGCGAAAACATTCAGTACTTC. Translating it yields CASSARTGGENIQYF.

This clonotype was counted only a few times. The V gene is TRBV11-2, the J gene TRBJ1-1; tentative D call: TRBD1 (6 bases). The CDR3 extends over 15 amino acids. CDR1 and CDR2 from the germline V gene are SGHAT and FQNNGV. Trimming stripped 5 bases from V and 3 bases from J, with 16 bases between. DNA for the CDR3: TGTGCCAGCAGCACCCGAAAGGGGGGCGACACTGAAGCTTTCTTT. Amino acid sequence: CASSTRKGGDTEAFF.

This clonotype was observed a few times. The CDR3 sequence is CSPTGQPNTEAFF. In DNA, the CDR3 is TGCAGCCCAACCGGACAACCTAACACTGAAGCTTTCTTT. This rearrangement joins TRBV29-1 to TRBJ1-1; the D gene is possibly TRBD1 (5 bases). Germline CDR1 reads SQVTM; CDR2 reads ANQGSEA. The V gene lost 8 bases and the J gene lost 2 bases, with 15 bases spanning the gap. The CDR3 runs 13 residues.

The chain uses TRBV7-9 and TRBJ2-7, with 8 nucleotides matching TRBD1. Trimming took 5 bases from V and 3 from J; bases not matched to a gene: 3. The CDR3 length is 13 residues. Germline CDR1 SEHNR, CDR2 FQNEAQ (reference sequence). The CDR3, as DNA: TGTGCCAGCAGCAGGGGACAGGTCTACGAGCAGTACGTC. Translation gives CASSRGQVYEQYV.